The following is a T cell receptor (beta chain) sequence with its context. A junction end diverges from the germline sequence, so it may reflect a read error. Sequencing used immunoSEQ multiplex PCR; TCRdb keeps in-frame clones, though not all of them. The top ten clones hold 1% of a sample with roughly 200,000 clones, over 80% of them seen once. CDR1 is MDHEN, CDR2 SYDVKM, per germline. The CDR3 has 14 amino acids. This entry comes from a study of T cell responses to AZD1222 COVID-19 vaccine. The input for sequencing was peripheral blood, taken 28 days after the second dose of the MenACWY control vaccine. This receptor was taken from an adult who received the MenACWY meningococcal vaccine as a control. The chain joins TRBV28 to TRBJ1-5; 9 positions match TRBD1. CDR3 sequence: CVSSLTGGNQPQHF. The DNA of the CDR3 is TGTGTCAGCAGTTTGACAGGGGGTAATCAGCCCCAGCATTTT. Full variable domain (rest looked up from reference TRBV28 and TRBJ1-5): DVKVTQSSRYLVKRTGEKVFLECVQDMDHENMFWYRQDPGLGLRLIYFSYDVKMKEKGDIPEGYSVSREKKERFSLILESASTNQTSMYLCVSSLTGGNQPQHFGDGTRLSIL.